This is a list of T cell receptor beta chains from one sample in a study of blood T cell repertoires in COVID-19. Method: immunoSEQ multiplex PCR; TCRdb's copy keeps in-frame clones and lacks some. The sample yields 490,000 or so clones, more than 85% seen once. Sequencing used PBMCs or T cells enriched from blood (not recorded which). All receptors come from a woman aged 55-70 years who had recovered from COVID-19. CDR3s include the opening cysteine and the closing phenylalanine or tryptophan. The D gene is left open where the match is weak. The size of a clone is reported for some rows only, either as once, few or many, or as a class for expanded clones.

abundance: -
v_gene: TRBV30
d_gene: TRBD1
j_gene: TRBJ1-6
len: 14
CDR3nt: TGTGCCTGGAGAAACAGGGGAGGCAATTCACCCCTCCACTTT
CDR3aa: CAWRNRGGNSPLHF

abundance: few
v_gene: TRBV3-1/TRBV3-2
d_gene: TRBD1
j_gene: TRBJ2-1
len: 14
CDR3nt: TGTGCCAGCAGTCCGGGACAGGGCTTTAATGAGCAGTTCTTC
CDR3aa: CASSPGQGFNEQFF

abundance: -
v_gene: TRBV30
d_gene: TRBD1
j_gene: TRBJ1-6
len: 17
CDR3nt: TGTGCCTGGAGTGTATACCAGGGGGAAAATACAGGTTCACCCCTCCACTTT
CDR3aa: CAWSVYQGENTGSPLHF

abundance: -
v_gene: TRBV19
d_gene: TRBD1
j_gene: TRBJ1-3
len: 19
CDR3nt: TGTGCCAGTAGTGCATCGGGACAGGCAATCATTGCCGCTGGAAACACCATATATTTT
CDR3aa: CASSASGQAIIAAGNTIYF

abundance: -
v_gene: TRBV19
d_gene: -
j_gene: TRBJ1-1
len: 15
CDR3nt: TGTGCCAGTAGTATAGCGGTCCTGAAGAACACTGAAGCTTTCTTT
CDR3aa: CASSIAVLKNTEAFF

abundance: -
v_gene: TRBV13
d_gene: -
j_gene: TRBJ2-2
len: 12
CDR3nt: TGTGCCAGCAGTGTAGATCCCGGGGAGCTGTTTTTT
CDR3aa: CASSVDPGELFF

abundance: -
v_gene: TRBV2
d_gene: -
j_gene: TRBJ2-5
len: 12
CDR3nt: TGTGCCAGCAGTGTCAGGGGAGAGACCCAGTACTTC
CDR3aa: CASSVRGETQYF

abundance: -
v_gene: TRBV30
d_gene: -
j_gene: TRBJ1-1
len: 12
CDR3nt: TGTGCCTGGACGGAGGGGGGGACTGAAGCTTTCTTT
CDR3aa: CAWTEGGTEAFF

abundance: -
v_gene: TRBV19
d_gene: -
j_gene: TRBJ1-5
len: 13
CDR3nt: TGTGCCAGTAGACTGATATACAATCAGCCCCAGCATTTT
CDR3aa: CASRLIYNQPQHF

abundance: -
v_gene: TRBV14
d_gene: -
j_gene: TRBJ2-1
len: 15
CDR3nt: TGTGCCAGCAGCCGAACGGGGTACTCCTACAATGAGCAGTTCTTC
CDR3aa: CASSRTGYSYNEQFF

abundance: -
v_gene: TRBV11-2
d_gene: TRBD2
j_gene: TRBJ2-5
len: 16
CDR3nt: TGTGCCAGCAGCTTATTGGCGGGGGGGCCACGAGAGACCCAGTACTTC
CDR3aa: CASSLLAGGPRETQYF

abundance: -
v_gene: TRBV2
d_gene: TRBD1
j_gene: TRBJ2-3
len: 17
CDR3nt: TGTGCCAGCCTATTTGCCTTACAGGGGGCGAGCACAGATACGCAGTATTTT
CDR3aa: CASLFALQGASTDTQYF

abundance: once
v_gene: TRBV9
d_gene: -
j_gene: TRBJ1-1
len: 13
CDR3nt: TGTGCCAGCAGCGTAGAAGTAGCAGCTGAAGCTTTCTTT
CDR3aa: CASSVEVAAEAFF

abundance: -
v_gene: TRBV19
d_gene: -
j_gene: TRBJ1-2
len: 15
CDR3nt: TGTGCCAGTAGTATGGTGACAGCTTCTTTCTATGGCTACACCTTC
CDR3aa: CASSMVTASFYGYTF

abundance: -
v_gene: TRBV6-5
d_gene: TRBD1
j_gene: TRBJ2-2
len: 14
CDR3nt: TGTGCCAGCGCCGGGACAGGGGCTGTCGGGGAGCTGTTTTTT
CDR3aa: CASAGTGAVGELFF

abundance: -
v_gene: TRBV11-2
d_gene: -
j_gene: TRBJ1-2
len: 13
CDR3nt: TGTGCCAGCAGCCGAGGGCCTCACTATGGCTACACCTTC
CDR3aa: CASSRGPHYGYTF

abundance: -
v_gene: TRBV9
d_gene: TRBD2
j_gene: TRBJ2-5
len: 17
CDR3nt: TGTGCCAGCAGTCATCCGACTAGCGGGGGGTTCCAAGAGACCCAGTACTTC
CDR3aa: CASSHPTSGGFQETQYF

abundance: -
v_gene: TRBV5-1
d_gene: -
j_gene: TRBJ1-4
len: 13
CDR3nt: TGCGCCAGCAGCCCCCAGGGTACTGAAAAACTGTTTTTT
CDR3aa: CASSPQGTEKLFF

abundance: -
v_gene: TRBV3-1/TRBV3-2
d_gene: TRBD2
j_gene: TRBJ2-1
len: 13
CDR3nt: TGTGCCAGCAGCAGGACTAGTCCTGGTGAGCAGTTCTTC
CDR3aa: CASSRTSPGEQFF

abundance: -
v_gene: TRBV10-3
d_gene: TRBD2
j_gene: TRBJ2-5
len: 12
CDR3nt: TGTGCCACCGGGGGGGCCGGGGAGACCCAGTACTTC
CDR3aa: CATGGAGETQYF

abundance: few
v_gene: TRBV10-1
d_gene: TRBD1
j_gene: TRBJ1-1
len: 13
CDR3nt: TGCGCCAGCAGTGATGGGCAGGGGGCTGAAGCTTTCTTT
CDR3aa: CASSDGQGAEAFF

abundance: -
v_gene: TRBV5-1
d_gene: TRBD2
j_gene: TRBJ2-1
len: 16
CDR3nt: TGCGCCAGCAGCTTGGGTCGGGGGGTCTCCTACAATGAGCAGTTCTTC
CDR3aa: CASSLGRGVSYNEQFF

abundance: once
v_gene: TRBV19
d_gene: -
j_gene: TRBJ2-7
len: 14
CDR3nt: TGTGCCAGTAGTATCCAGGCCCCAACCGACGAGCAGTACTTC
CDR3aa: CASSIQAPTDEQYF

abundance: once
v_gene: TRBV5-1
d_gene: -
j_gene: TRBJ2-3
len: 15
CDR3nt: TGCGCCAGCAGCCTATTACTAGTAGGCACAGATACGCAGTATTTT
CDR3aa: CASSLLLVGTDTQYF

abundance: few
v_gene: TRBV24-1
d_gene: TRBD1
j_gene: TRBJ2-1
len: 17
CDR3nt: TGTGCCACCAGTGATTTGCATCCTGGGACAGGGTGGAATGAGCAGTTCTTC
CDR3aa: CATSDLHPGTGWNEQFF

abundance: -
v_gene: TRBV2
d_gene: -
j_gene: TRBJ1-2
len: 13
CDR3nt: TGTGCCAGCAGTGAAATTCCTAGCTGGGGCTACACCTTC
CDR3aa: CASSEIPSWGYTF

abundance: -
v_gene: TRBV4-1
d_gene: TRBD1
j_gene: TRBJ1-2
len: 15
CDR3nt: TGCGCCAGCAGCCAAATGGGACAGGGATTTAATGGCTACACCTTC
CDR3aa: CASSQMGQGFNGYTF

abundance: -
v_gene: TRBV5-5
d_gene: TRBD1
j_gene: TRBJ1-2
len: 17
CDR3nt: TGTGCCAGCAGCGAAAGGACAGGGGGCGGCGGGTTTAATGGCTACACCTTC
CDR3aa: CASSERTGGGGFNGYTF

abundance: -
v_gene: TRBV18
d_gene: TRBD2
j_gene: TRBJ2-1
len: 16
CDR3nt: TGTGCCAGCTCACCGCTAGCGGGGGGCCCCTACAATGAGCAGTTCTTC
CDR3aa: CASSPLAGGPYNEQFF

abundance: -
v_gene: TRBV2
d_gene: TRBD1
j_gene: TRBJ1-3
len: 16
CDR3nt: TGTGCCAGCAGTGTCAGGGGGTTGTCCTCTGGAAACACCATATATTTT
CDR3aa: CASSVRGLSSGNTIYF

abundance: -
v_gene: TRBV4-1
d_gene: -
j_gene: TRBJ1-6
len: 14
CDR3nt: TGCGCCAGCAGCCAAGGACTAGAGGGTTCACCCCTCCACTTT
CDR3aa: CASSQGLEGSPLHF

abundance: -
v_gene: TRBV5-1
d_gene: TRBD2
j_gene: TRBJ2-1
len: 14
CDR3nt: TGCGCCAGCAGCTTGACTAGCGGGGGGAATGAGCAGTTCTTC
CDR3aa: CASSLTSGGNEQFF